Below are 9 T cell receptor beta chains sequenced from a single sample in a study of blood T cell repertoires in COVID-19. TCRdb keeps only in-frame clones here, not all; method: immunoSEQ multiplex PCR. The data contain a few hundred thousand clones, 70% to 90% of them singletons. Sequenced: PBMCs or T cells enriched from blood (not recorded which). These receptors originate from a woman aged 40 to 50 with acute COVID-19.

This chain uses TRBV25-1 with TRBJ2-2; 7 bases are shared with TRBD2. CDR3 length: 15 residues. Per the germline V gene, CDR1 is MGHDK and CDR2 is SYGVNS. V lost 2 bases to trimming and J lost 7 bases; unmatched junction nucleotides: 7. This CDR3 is CASSEGGGRVGELFF. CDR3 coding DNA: TGTGCCAGCAGTGAAGGAGGCGGGAGAGTCGGGGAGCTGTTTTTT.

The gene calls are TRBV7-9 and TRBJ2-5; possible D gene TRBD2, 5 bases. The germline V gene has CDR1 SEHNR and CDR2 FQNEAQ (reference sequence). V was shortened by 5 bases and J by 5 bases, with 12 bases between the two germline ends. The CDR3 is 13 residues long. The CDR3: CASSLDRGETQYF. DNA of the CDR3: TGTGCCAGCAGCCTGGATCGAGGGGAGACCCAGTACTTC.

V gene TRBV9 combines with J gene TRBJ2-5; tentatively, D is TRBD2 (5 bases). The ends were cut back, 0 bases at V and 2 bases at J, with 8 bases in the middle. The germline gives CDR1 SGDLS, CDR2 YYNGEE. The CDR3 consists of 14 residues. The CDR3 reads CASSVGGLQETQYF. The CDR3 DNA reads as TGTGCCAGCAGCGTAGGAGGGCTGCAAGAGACCCAGTACTTC.

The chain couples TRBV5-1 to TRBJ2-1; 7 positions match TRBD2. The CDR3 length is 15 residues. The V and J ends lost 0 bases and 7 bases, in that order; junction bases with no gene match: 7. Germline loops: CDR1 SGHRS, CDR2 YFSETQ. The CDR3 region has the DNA TGCGCCAGCAGCTTGGAGGGCGGGAGATCGAATGAGCAGTTCTTC. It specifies CASSLEGGRSNEQFF. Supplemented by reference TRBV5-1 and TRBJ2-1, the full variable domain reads KAGVTQTPRYLIKTRGQQVTLSCSPISGHRSVSWYQQTPGQGLQFLFEYFSETQRNKGNFPGRFSGRQFSNSRSEMNVSTLELGDSALYLCASSLEGGRSNEQFFGPGTRLTVL.

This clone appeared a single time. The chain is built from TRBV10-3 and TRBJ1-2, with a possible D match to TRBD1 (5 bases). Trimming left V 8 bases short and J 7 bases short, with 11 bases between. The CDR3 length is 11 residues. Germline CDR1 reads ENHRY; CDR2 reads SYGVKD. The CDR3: CAIAQEGGYTF. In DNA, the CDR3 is TGTGCCATCGCACAGGAGGGTGGCTACACCTTC.

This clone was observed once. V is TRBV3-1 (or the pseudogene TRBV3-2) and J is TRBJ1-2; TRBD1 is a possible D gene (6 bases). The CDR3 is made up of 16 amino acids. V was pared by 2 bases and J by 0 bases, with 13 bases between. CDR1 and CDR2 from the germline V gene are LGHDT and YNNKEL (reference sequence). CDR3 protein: CASSQRRGTSNYGYTF. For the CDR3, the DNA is TGTGCCAGCAGCCAAAGGAGAGGGACATCTAACTATGGCTACACCTTC.

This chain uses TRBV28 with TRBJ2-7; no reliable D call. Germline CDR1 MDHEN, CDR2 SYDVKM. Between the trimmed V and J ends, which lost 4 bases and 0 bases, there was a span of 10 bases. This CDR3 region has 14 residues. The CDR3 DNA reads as TGTGCCAGCAGTTCGTCTATCACCTCCTACGAGCAGTACTTC. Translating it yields CASSSSITSYEQYF. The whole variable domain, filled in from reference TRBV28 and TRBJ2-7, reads DVKVTQSSRYLVKRTGEKVFLECVQDMDHENMFWYRQDPGLGLRLIYFSYDVKMKEKGDIPEGYSVSREKKERFSLILESASTNQTSMYLCASSSSITSYEQYFGPGTRLTVT.

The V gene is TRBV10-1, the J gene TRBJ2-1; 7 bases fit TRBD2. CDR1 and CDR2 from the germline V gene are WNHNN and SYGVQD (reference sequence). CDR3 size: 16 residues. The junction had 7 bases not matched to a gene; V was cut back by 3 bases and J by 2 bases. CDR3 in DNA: TGCGCCAGCAGTGAATCGGGTCGGGGGGCCTACAATGAGCAGTTCTTC. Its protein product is CASSESGRGAYNEQFF.

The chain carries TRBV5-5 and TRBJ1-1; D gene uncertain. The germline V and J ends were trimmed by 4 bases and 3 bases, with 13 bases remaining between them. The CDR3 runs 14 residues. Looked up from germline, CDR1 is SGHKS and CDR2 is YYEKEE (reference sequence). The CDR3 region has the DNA TGTGCCAGCAGCAGGGAGCGACGGCACACTGAAGCTTTCTTT. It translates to CASSRERRHTEAFF.